The clone carrying this T cell receptor beta chain was picked up many times. This sample is part of a study of Graves' ophthalmopathy and Graves' hyperthyroidism. RNA transcripts were the source from which TCR beta CDR3 regions were amplified. First-round RT-PCR used HTBI primers; second-round multiplex PCR followed. TCRdb re-called the multiplex PCR reads with MiXCR, one entry per CDR3 protein. The sample has some 150,000 distinct CDR3 sequences, 35% to 50% seen once. The CDR3 consists of 15 residues. With 0 bases removed from V and 1 base from J, the gap between germline ends came to 10 bases. The germline CDR1 and CDR2 sequences are SNHLY and FYNNEI.

The source material was peripheral blood. This TCR came from a man under 40 with Graves' ophthalmopathy. The chain employs TRBV2 and TRBJ2-7, with D perhaps matching TRBD2 (6 bases). The CDR3 bases are TGTGCCAGCAGTGAAGCAGGGCGGGATTCCTACGAGCAGTACTTC. Amino acids: CASSEAGRDSYEQYF. The full variable domain, its missing parts supplied by reference TRBV2 and TRBJ2-7, is EPEVTQTPSHQVTQMGQEVILRCVPISNHLYFYWYRQILGQKVEFLVSFYNNEISEKSEIFDDQFSVERPDGSNFTLKIRSTKLEDSAMYFCASSEAGRDSYEQYFGPGTRLTVT.